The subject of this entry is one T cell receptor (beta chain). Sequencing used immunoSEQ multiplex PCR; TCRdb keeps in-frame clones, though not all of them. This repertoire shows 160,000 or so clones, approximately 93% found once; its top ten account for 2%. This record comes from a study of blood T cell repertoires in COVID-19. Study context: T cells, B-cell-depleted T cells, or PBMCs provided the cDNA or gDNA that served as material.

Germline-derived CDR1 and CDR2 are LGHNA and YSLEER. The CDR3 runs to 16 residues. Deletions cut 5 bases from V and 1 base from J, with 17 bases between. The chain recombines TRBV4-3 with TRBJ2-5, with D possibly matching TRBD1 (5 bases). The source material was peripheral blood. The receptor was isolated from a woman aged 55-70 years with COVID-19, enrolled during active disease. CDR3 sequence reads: CASSISPTAPQETQYF. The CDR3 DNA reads TGCGCCAGCAGCATAAGCCCGACAGCTCCCCAAGAGACCCAGTACTTC.